This T cell receptor beta chain was documented in a study of OX40 agonist ivuxolimab in advanced cancers. Method: immunoSEQ multiplex PCR; TCRdb's copy keeps in-frame clones and lacks some. The profile shows under 80,000 clones, 88% of them singletons. Broader study findings: CD8+ T cells averaged more expanded clones than CD4+.

Points on this clone: The antigen is unknown.

This CDR3 is 17 amino acids long. J was trimmed by 2 bases and V by 1 base; bases with no gene match: 9. The germline CDR1 and CDR2 sequences are SGHTA and FQGTGA. The source of this sequence is an adult with an advanced solid tumor such as melanoma, head and neck, liver or kidney cancer. The sample here was CD4+ or CD8+ T cells sorted from blood, taken in a trial of the OX40 agonist ivuxolimab. This chain uses TRBV7-3 with TRBJ2-3; 7 nucleotides agree with TRBD2. Written as DNA, the CDR3 is TGTGCCAGCAGCTTAATGAAGGCAAGCGGGAACACAGATACGCAGTATTTT. As protein: CASSLMKASGNTDTQYF.